Below, one TCR beta chain is given with its context. This entry belongs to a study of early T cells in non-severe SARS-CoV-2 infection. The CDR3 has 16 amino acids. Germline V gives CDR1 SGHAT, CDR2 FQNNGV. Trimming removed 5 bases from V and 9 bases from J; junction bases left unmatched: 12. TCRdb passed the 5' RACE reads through MiXCR, listing each CDR3 protein once. The sample has approximately 70,000 distinct CDR3 sequences, 9.5% to 15% seen once. The chain combines TRBV11-2 with TRBJ1-6; the match to TRBD1 covers 8 bases. The sample consisted of whole blood, taken at baseline. The source is an adult who was a healthcare worker with PCR-confirmed SARS-CoV-2 infection or an uninfected control (not recorded which). The CDR3 DNA is TGTGCCAGCAGCCACAGACGGACAGGGACTGTTTCACCCCTCCACTTT. This sequence encodes CASSHRRTGTVSPLHF.